The T cell receptor beta chain under discussion was sequenced for a study of blood T cell repertoires in COVID-19. On the study more broadly: Samples representing acute and convalescent COVID-19 were sourced from the United States, Italy and Spain. The cDNA or gDNA used as material had been derived from T cells, B-cell-depleted T cells, or PBMCs.

Per the authors' pipeline: Estimation of nucleated cell counts was performed using reference gene primer amplification. Some clones are missing from TCRdb's copy, which holds only in-frame ones; the method was immunoSEQ multiplex PCR. That table supplies the V and J calls and clone size; D and trimming were determined from the DNA. Among 350,000 to 450,000 clones listed, about 85% were seen once. The CDR3 is 15 residues long. Germline V gene data show CDR1 as SNHLY and CDR2 as FYNNEI. The V end lost 2 bases, the J end lost 7 bases, and 12 bases lay between the germline ends. The clonotype originates from a woman younger than 35 with acute or convalescent COVID-19. Sequencing used peripheral blood. The J gene is TRBJ1-6, the V gene TRBV2; no reliable D call. CDR3 loop: CASSEYGRSNSPLHF. CDR3 nucleotides: TGTGCCAGCAGTGAATACGGGAGATCAAATTCACCCCTCCACTTT.